These 24 T cell receptor beta chains were sequenced from one sample in a study of blood T cell repertoires in COVID-19. Data came from immunoSEQ multiplex PCR; TCRdb stores just in-frame clones and leaves some out. This table has approximately 120,000 clones, roughly 85% appearing once. The sample comprised peripheral blood. The receptors were sampled from a human donor in a cohort sampled during active COVID-19.

The chain couples TRBV10-3 to TRBJ2-2, with 8 bases identical to TRBD2. Per germline, CDR1 ENHRY and CDR2 SYGVKD. This CDR3 region has 15 residues. The V and J ends lost 0 bases and 7 bases, in that order; junction bases with no gene match: 4. CDR3 nucleotide sequence: TGTGCCATCAGTGAGTCTAGCGGGATTCTCGGGGAGCTGTTTTTT. This encodes CAISESSGILGELFF.

This clone has just a few counts. The chain employs TRBV19 and TRBJ2-2; TRBD2 aligns across 8 bases. Germline trimming cut 1 base from V and 7 bases from J; bases unmatched to any gene: 5. Germline V gene data show CDR1 as LNHDA and CDR2 as SQIVND (reference sequence). The CDR3 runs 15 residues. For the CDR3, the DNA is TGTGCCAGTAGTATAGGGCTAGCGGGCCGCGGGGAGCTGTTTTTT. This codes for CASSIGLAGRGELFF. Looking up the rest from reference TRBV19 and TRBJ2-2 gives the full variable domain: DGGITQSPKYLFRKEGQNVTLSCEQNLNHDAMYWYRQDPGQGLRLIYYSQIVNDFQKGDIAEGYSVSREKKESFPLTVTSAQKNPTAFYLCASSIGLAGRGELFFGEGSRLTVL.

DNA of the CDR3: TGTGCCAGCAGCACTATCGACAGGGGAACGAGAGGAAACACCATATATTTT. This sequence encodes CASSTIDRGTRGNTIYF. The gene calls are TRBV13 and TRBJ1-3; 8 bases fit TRBD1. The V and J ends lost 5 bases and 4 bases, in that order; junction bases with no gene match: 13. The V gene's germline CDR1 is PRHDT and CDR2 FYEKMQ (reference sequence). The CDR3 extends over 17 amino acids.

This clone was counted once. The V gene is TRBV12-5, the J gene TRBJ2-5; 11 bases are a match to TRBD1. In germline, CDR1 is LGHNT, CDR2 FRNRAP. V was pared by 5 bases and J by 1 base, with 3 bases of the junction left unmatched. There are 15 residues in the CDR3. The chain's CDR3 is CASGQGQGVQETQYF. CDR3 nucleotide sequence: TGTGCTAGTGGTCAGGGACAGGGGGTCCAAGAGACCCAGTACTTC.

The genes are TRBV5-4 and TRBJ1-5, with D possibly TRBD1 on 5 matching bases. The V gene lost 4 bases and the J gene lost 6 bases, with 17 bases spanning the gap. In germline, CDR1 is SGHNT, CDR2 YYREEE (reference sequence). This CDR3 is 15 amino acids long. In nucleotides, the CDR3 is TGTGCCAGCAGCCCTCGACCCGACGGGGGTCAGCCCCAGCATTTT. Amino acids: CASSPRPDGGQPQHF.

The chain links TRBV19 to TRBJ2-7, with 7 bases lining up with TRBD2. Germline V gives CDR1 LNHDA, CDR2 SQIVND (reference sequence). The V and J ends lost 3 bases and 3 bases, in that order; junction bases with no gene match: 11. This CDR3 contains 16 residues. The CDR3 sequence is CASSITPAREIYEQYF. DNA for the CDR3: TGTGCCAGTAGTATCACCCCGGCGCGGGAGATCTACGAGCAGTACTTC.

The rearrangement joins TRBV5-5 to TRBJ2-3, with D possibly being TRBD2 (6 bases). Germline V gene lookup returns CDR1 SGHKS and CDR2 YYEKEE (reference sequence). The ends were cut back, 7 bases at V and 1 base at J, with 10 bases in the middle. The CDR3 length is 13 residues. CDR3 protein: CASEGGGTDTQYF. In DNA, the CDR3 is TGTGCCAGCGAGGGCGGGGGCACAGATACGCAGTATTTT.

In nucleotides, the CDR3 is TGTGCCAGCAGTGAGCGGGCACTCCGGATCTACGAGCAGTACTTC. Translation gives CASSERALRIYEQYF. The chain combines TRBV2 with TRBJ2-7; TRBD2 might be the D (5 bases). This CDR3 has 15 amino acids. From germline, CDR1 is SNHLY and CDR2 FYNNEI. Between the trimmed V and J ends, which lost 3 bases and 3 bases, there was a span of 15 bases.

The chain carries TRBV9 and TRBJ2-2; D is undetermined. CDR1 is SGDLS, CDR2 YYNGEE, per germline. The germline V and J ends were trimmed by 4 bases and 0 bases, with 13 bases remaining between them. This CDR3 comprises 16 residues. The CDR3 coding sequence is TGTGCCAGCAGCCCCCGAGACAAGCCGAACACCGGGGAGCTGTTTTTT. Its protein product is CASSPRDKPNTGELFF.

The V gene is TRBV19, the J gene TRBJ1-5, with D tentatively TRBD1 (6 bases). V lost 8 bases and J 6 bases, leaving 20 bases between the germline ends. This CDR3 has 15 residues. CDR1 is LNHDA and CDR2 is SQIVND in the germline V gene (reference sequence). The CDR3 nucleotides read TGTGCCAGTGGAAATAACAGGGTTCTCGGTCAGCCCCAGCATTTT. Protein product: CASGNNRVLGQPQHF.

With regard to this clone: The same CDR3 also results from other DNA sequences found in this sample. The genes are TRBV10-3 and TRBJ2-2; 8 bases match TRBD1. The germline V gene encodes CDR1 ENHRY and CDR2 SYGVKD. V was pared by 0 bases and J by 5 bases, with 5 bases of the junction left unmatched. CDR3 length equals 16 residues. The CDR3 here is CAISESGQGSTGELFF. The CDR3 DNA reads as TGTGCCATCAGTGAGTCAGGACAGGGTAGTACCGGGGAGCTGTTTTTT.

The rearrangement joins TRBV15 to TRBJ2-5, with TRBD1 identical over 8 bases. This CDR3 is 15 amino acids long. V lost 5 bases, J lost 5 bases, and 10 bases stayed unmatched. Germline V CDR1 and CDR2: LNHNV, YYDKDF (reference sequence). The CDR3 spells CATSARQGLGETQYF. CDR3 sequence (DNA): TGTGCCACCAGCGCCCGACAGGGGCTGGGGGAGACCCAGTACTTC.

The chain couples TRBV30 to TRBJ2-7, with TRBD1 identical over 9 bases. CDR1 is GTSNPN and CDR2 is SVGIG in the germline V gene (reference sequence). CDR3 length: 14 residues. With 1 base clipped from V and 8 bases from J, the junction kept 9 bases outside the gene matches. CDR3 residues: CAWSALTGGRQQYF. CDR3 DNA: TGTGCCTGGAGTGCCCTGACAGGGGGAAGGCAGCAGTACTTC.

The chain couples TRBV7-9 to TRBJ2-3, with TRBD2 identical over 8 bases. The germline gives CDR1 SEHNR, CDR2 FQNEAQ (reference sequence). V dropped 3 bases and J dropped 2; count of bases not matched to a gene: 4. CDR3 size: 15 residues. CDR3 sequence: CASSFKAGDTDTQYF. The CDR3, as DNA: TGTGCCAGCAGCTTTAAAGCGGGGGACACAGATACGCAGTATTTT.

The chain carries TRBV6-6 and TRBJ2-7, with 10 bases aligning to TRBD2. With V trimmed by 2 bases and J by 1 base, 2 bases remained unmatched. The CDR3 is 15 amino acids. The germline V gene has CDR1 MNHNY and CDR2 SVGAGI (reference sequence). CDR3 bases: TGTGCCAGCAGTTACCGGACTAGCGGATCCTACGAGCAGTACTTC. This encodes CASSYRTSGSYEQYF.

CDR3 loop: CASSVTEGSEQYF. The CDR3 DNA reads TGTGCCAGCAGCGTAACGGAGGGATCCGAGCAGTACTTC. The chain links TRBV9 to TRBJ2-7; possibly TRBD2 for D (6 bases). Trimming cost V 1 base and J 6 bases, with 11 bases left between them. CDR3 length: 13 amino acids. From germline, CDR1 is SGDLS and CDR2 YYNGEE.

In this sample, this clone turned up a few times. The chain has TRBV6-5 and TRBJ1-5; D uncertain. V lost 5 bases and J lost 4, with 9 bases in between. Germline V gene sequence: CDR1 MNHEY, CDR2 SVGAGI. The CDR3 sequence is 13 residues long. The CDR3 DNA follows: TGTGCCAGCAGTAGCTTAACTAATCAGCCCCAGCATTTT. Its protein is CASSSLTNQPQHF.

The CDR3 DNA reads as TGTGCCAGCAGTTTCCGGGACAGGATCGGCTACACCTTC. This codes for CASSFRDRIGYTF. This chain joins TRBV28 and TRBJ1-2; 8 nucleotides agree with TRBD1. V lost 3 bases to trimming and J lost 8 bases; unmatched junction nucleotides: 5. In germline, CDR1 is MDHEN, CDR2 SYDVKM. This CDR3 is built from 13 residues.

This sequence joins TRBV5-8 and TRBJ2-7, with 9 bases that match TRBD1. In germline, CDR1 is SGHTS, CDR2 YDEGEE. Trimming cost V 4 bases and J 3 bases; bases outside gene matches: 2. The CDR3 runs to 13 residues. Here the CDR3 reads CASSRDRDYEQYF. The CDR3 DNA sequence: TGTGCCAGCAGCAGGGACAGGGACTACGAGCAGTACTTC.

The gene calls are TRBV5-4 and TRBJ2-5; D not certain. V lost 0 bases to trimming and J lost 1 base, with 7 bases between them. The CDR3 sequence is 14 residues long. The germline V gene encodes CDR1 SGHNT and CDR2 YYREEE (reference sequence). CDR3 in DNA: TGTGCCAGCAGCTTGGGGCCAGGCCAAGAGACCCAGTACTTC. Protein: CASSLGPGQETQYF.

This rearrangement joins TRBV5-1 to TRBJ2-5; TRBD2 matches at 12 bases. J gave up 4 bases and V 4 bases, and 8 bases lay outside the gene matches. The germline CDR1 and CDR2 sequences are SGHRS and YFSETQ. The CDR3 contains 16 residues. The CDR3 reads CASSNRLAGVVETQYF. Written as DNA, the CDR3 is TGCGCCAGCAGCAACAGACTAGCGGGGGTCGTAGAGACCCAGTACTTC.

The rearrangement links TRBV7-9 to TRBJ1-2; D not resolved. The germline V gene encodes CDR1 SEHNR and CDR2 FQNEAQ (reference sequence). This CDR3 spans 14 amino acids. Trimming took 1 base from V and 2 from J, leaving 8 bases between them. The chain's CDR3 is CASSLEGGNYGYTF. Written as DNA, the CDR3 is TGTGCCAGCAGCTTAGAGGGAGGGAACTATGGCTACACCTTC.

The chain recombines TRBV28 with TRBJ2-7; 9 nucleotides align to TRBD1. The CDR3 runs to 15 residues. Germline V CDR1 and CDR2: MDHEN, SYDVKM. With 2 bases clipped from V and 4 bases from J, the junction kept 6 bases outside the gene matches. The CDR3 DNA is TGTGCCAGCAGTTTACAGTTGGGACAGGGATACGAGCAGTACTTC. Amino acids: CASSLQLGQGYEQYF. Together with reference TRBV28 and TRBJ2-7, the CDR3 gives the full variable domain: DVKVTQSSRYLVKRTGEKVFLECVQDMDHENMFWYRQDPGLGLRLIYFSYDVKMKEKGDIPEGYSVSREKKERFSLILESASTNQTSMYLCASSLQLGQGYEQYFGPGTRLTVT.

This rearrangement joins TRBV28 to TRBJ1-6; 11 positions agree with TRBD1. V lost 5 bases to trimming and J lost 7 bases; unmatched junction nucleotides: 4. CDR1 is MDHEN, CDR2 SYDVKM, per germline. The CDR3 length is 15 residues. The CDR3 bases are TGTGCCAGCAGTGCCGGGACAGGGGGAAATTCACCCCTCCACTTT. It codes for CASSAGTGGNSPLHF.